Only a few counts were recorded for the clone carrying this T cell receptor (beta chain). The antigen is unknown. Using immunoSEQ multiplex PCR, the repertoire was profiled, and TCRdb retains in-frame clones only, with some absent. The repertoire has over 15,000 clones, more than 80% of them found once; the top ten carry about 3.5%. These data are taken from a study of chemoradiotherapy in HPV16-positive cancers. As for the study in general: Candidate HPV-specific clones and shared TCR motifs came from a couple of HPV16-positive patients.

Broader study findings: In HPV16-positive patients, HPV-responsive T-cell expansion tracked better recurrence-free survival. Only a couple of HPV16-positive patients supplied the functional HPV-specificity definition.

This CDR3 has 15 residues. Trimming removed 3 bases from V and 0 bases from J, with 12 bases in between. Germline lookup yields CDR1 SGHAT and CDR2 FQNNGV. Over chemoradiotherapy, repertoires were sampled more than once. The sample in question was blood, obtained from a patient who underwent chemoradiotherapy. The V and J genes are TRBV11-2 and TRBJ2-7; D gene ambiguous. This receptor was taken from a human donor with HPV-associated anogenital cancer. CDR3 in amino acids: CASSLAGAFSYEQYF. CDR3 sequence (DNA): TGTGCCAGCAGCTTGGCAGGTGCGTTCTCCTACGAGCAGTACTTC.